This TCR beta chain derives from a study of CD8+ T cells in alopecia areata. Indicated treatment: oral pan-JAK inhibitor, 5-10 mg twice daily. Germline loops: CDR1 MNHEY, CDR2 SMNVEV (reference sequence). This CDR3 region has 16 residues. With 7 bases removed from V and 5 bases from J, the gap between germline ends came to 23 bases. Reverse transcription of extracted RNA yielded cDNA, which provided the sequencing template. Generated by immunoSEQ multiplex PCR, the TCRdb table keeps only in-frame clones and is missing some. The data contain about 300,000 clones, roughly 60% of them singletons. The TCR sequence derives from a human donor with alopecia areata. Sequences were derived from CD4+ T cells sorted from blood, sampled at week 24, from a patient treated with tofacitinib. The rearrangement uses TRBV27 and TRBJ2-5; TRBD2 is a possible D gene (6 bases). The CDR3 spells CASTRWADMEGETQYF. The DNA for the CDR3 is TGTGCCAGCACCCGGTGGGCAGACATGGAGGGGGAGACCCAGTACTTC.